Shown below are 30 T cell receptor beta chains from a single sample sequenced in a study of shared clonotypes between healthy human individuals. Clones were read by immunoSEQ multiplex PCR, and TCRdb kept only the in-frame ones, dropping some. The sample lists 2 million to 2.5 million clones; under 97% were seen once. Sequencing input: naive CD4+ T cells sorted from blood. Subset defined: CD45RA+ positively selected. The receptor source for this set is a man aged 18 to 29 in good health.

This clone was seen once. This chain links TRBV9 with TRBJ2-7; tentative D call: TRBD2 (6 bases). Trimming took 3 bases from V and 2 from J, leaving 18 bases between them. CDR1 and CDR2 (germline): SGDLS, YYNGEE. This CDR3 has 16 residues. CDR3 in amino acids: CASSAGAGSGPYEQYF. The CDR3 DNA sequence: TGTGCCAGCAGCGCCGGGGCGGGGTCAGGGCCCTACGAGCAGTACTTC.

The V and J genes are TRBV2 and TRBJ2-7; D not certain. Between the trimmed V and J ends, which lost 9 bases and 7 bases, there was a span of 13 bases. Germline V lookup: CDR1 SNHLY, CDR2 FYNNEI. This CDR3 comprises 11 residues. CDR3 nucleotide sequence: TGTGCCAGTGCGACTCTCCGGGAGCAGTACTTC. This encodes CASATLREQYF.

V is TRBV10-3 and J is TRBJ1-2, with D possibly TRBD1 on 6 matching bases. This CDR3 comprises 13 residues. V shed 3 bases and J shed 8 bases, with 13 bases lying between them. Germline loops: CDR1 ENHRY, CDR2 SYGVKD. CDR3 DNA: TGTGCCATCAGTGAAGGGGGGGAGGGCGGCTACACCTTC. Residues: CAISEGGEGGYTF.

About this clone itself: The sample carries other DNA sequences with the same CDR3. In DNA form, the CDR3 reads TGCGCCAGCAGCTTAGAGAGCTCTGGAAACACCATATATTTT. Residues: CASSLESSGNTIYF. The chain joins TRBV5-1 to TRBJ1-3, with D unresolved. CDR3 length: 14 amino acids. CDR1 and CDR2 (germline): SGHRS, YFSETQ. With 2 bases removed from V and 0 bases from J, the gap between germline ends came to 6 bases.

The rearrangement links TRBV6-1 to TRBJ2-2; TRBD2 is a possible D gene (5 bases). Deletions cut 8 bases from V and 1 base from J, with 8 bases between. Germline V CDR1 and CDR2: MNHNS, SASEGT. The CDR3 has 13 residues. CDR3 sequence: CASEGLNTGELFF. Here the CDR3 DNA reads TGTGCCAGCGAAGGACTGAACACCGGGGAGCTGTTTTTT.

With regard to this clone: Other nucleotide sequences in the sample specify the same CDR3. The CDR3 DNA reads as TGCAGTGCTAACATAAACTATGGCTACACCTTC. It translates to CSANINYGYTF. The chain combines TRBV20-1 with TRBJ1-2, with D unclear. CDR3 length: 11 residues. Trimming pared 4 bases from V and 2 bases from J, leaving 5 bases between. Germline values: CDR1 DFQATT, CDR2 SNEGSKA (reference sequence).

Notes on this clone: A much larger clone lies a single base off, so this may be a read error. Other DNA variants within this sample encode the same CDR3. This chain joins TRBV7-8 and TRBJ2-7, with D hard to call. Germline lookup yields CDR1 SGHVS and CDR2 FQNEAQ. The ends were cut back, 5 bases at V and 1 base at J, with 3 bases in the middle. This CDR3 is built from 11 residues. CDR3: CASSPSYEQYF. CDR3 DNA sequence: TGTGCCAGCAGCCCGTCCTACGAGCAGTACTTC.

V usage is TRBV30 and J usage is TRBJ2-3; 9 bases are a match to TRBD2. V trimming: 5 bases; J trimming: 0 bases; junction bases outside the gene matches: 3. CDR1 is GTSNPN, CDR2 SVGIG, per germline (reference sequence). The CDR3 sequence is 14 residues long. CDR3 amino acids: CAWSLAGSTDTQYF. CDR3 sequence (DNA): TGTGCCTGGTCCCTAGCGGGAAGCACAGATACGCAGTATTTT.

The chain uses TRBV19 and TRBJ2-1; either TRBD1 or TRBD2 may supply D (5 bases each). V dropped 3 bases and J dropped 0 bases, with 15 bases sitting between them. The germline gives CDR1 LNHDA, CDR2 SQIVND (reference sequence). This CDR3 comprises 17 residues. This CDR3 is CASSISGTMSSYNEQFF. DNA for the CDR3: TGTGCCAGTAGTATTAGTGGGACCATGAGCTCCTACAATGAGCAGTTCTTC.

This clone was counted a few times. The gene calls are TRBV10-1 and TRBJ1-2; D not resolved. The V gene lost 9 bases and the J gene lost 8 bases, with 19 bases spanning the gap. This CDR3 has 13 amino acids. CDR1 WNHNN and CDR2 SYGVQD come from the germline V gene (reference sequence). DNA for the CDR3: TGCGCCAGGTTACAGCTTTCCTGCTTGGGCTACACCTTC. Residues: CARLQLSCLGYTF.

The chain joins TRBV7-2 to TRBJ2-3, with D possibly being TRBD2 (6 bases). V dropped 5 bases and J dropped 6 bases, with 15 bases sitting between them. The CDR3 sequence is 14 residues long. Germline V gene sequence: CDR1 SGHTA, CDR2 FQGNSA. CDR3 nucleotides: TGTGCCAGCAGCCGACGCGGGGCGTCGGATACGCAGTATTTT. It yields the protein CASSRRGASDTQYF.

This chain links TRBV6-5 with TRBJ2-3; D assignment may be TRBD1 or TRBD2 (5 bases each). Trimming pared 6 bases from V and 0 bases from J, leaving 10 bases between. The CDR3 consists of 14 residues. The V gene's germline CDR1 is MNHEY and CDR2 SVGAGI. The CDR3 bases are TGTGCCAGCAGGGGGGTTTCTAGCACAGATACGCAGTATTTT. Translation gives CASRGVSSTDTQYF.

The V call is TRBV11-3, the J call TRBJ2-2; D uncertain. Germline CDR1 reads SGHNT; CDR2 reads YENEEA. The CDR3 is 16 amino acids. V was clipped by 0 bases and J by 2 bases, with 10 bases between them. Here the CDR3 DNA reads TGTGCCAGCAGCTTAGATTCCCAGATTAACACCGGGGAGCTGTTTTTT. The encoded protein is CASSLDSQINTGELFF.

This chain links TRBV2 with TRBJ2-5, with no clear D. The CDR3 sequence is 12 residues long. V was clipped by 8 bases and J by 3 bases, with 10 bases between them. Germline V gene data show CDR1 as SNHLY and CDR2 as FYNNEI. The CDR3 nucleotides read TGTGCCAGCCAACGGCCGAAAGAGACCCAGTACTTC. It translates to CASQRPKETQYF.

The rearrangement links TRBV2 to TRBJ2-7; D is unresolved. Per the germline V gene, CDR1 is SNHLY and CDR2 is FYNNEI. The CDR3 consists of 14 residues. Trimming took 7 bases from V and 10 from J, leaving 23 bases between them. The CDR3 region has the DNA TGTGCCAGCACCCTTCAAATGACGGCGAGCGAACAGTACTTC. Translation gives CASTLQMTASEQYF.

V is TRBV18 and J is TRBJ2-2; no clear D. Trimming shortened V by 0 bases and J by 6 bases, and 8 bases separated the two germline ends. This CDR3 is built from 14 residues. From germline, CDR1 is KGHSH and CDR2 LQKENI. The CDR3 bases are TGTGCCAGCTCACCACCGTCGGTCCCCGGGGAGCTGTTTTTT. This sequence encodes CASSPPSVPGELFF.

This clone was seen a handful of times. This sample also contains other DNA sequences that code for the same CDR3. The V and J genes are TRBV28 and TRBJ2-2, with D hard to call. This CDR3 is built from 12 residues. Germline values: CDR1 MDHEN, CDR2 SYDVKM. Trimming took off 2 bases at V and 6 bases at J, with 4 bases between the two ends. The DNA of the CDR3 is TGTGCCAGCAGTTTAAGGGCCGGGGAGCTGTTTTTT. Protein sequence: CASSLRAGELFF.

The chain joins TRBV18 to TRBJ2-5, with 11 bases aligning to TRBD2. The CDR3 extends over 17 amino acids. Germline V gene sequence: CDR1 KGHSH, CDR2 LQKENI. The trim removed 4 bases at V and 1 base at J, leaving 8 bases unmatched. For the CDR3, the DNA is TGTGCCAGCTCACTACGTACCGGACTAGCGGGCCAAGAGACCCAGTACTTC. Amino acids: CASSLRTGLAGQETQYF. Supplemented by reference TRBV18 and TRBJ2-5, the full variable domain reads NAGVMQNPRHLVRRRGQEARLRCSPMKGHSHVYWYRQLPEEGLKFMVYLQKENIIDESGMPKERFSAEFPKEGPSILRIQQVVRGDSAAYFCASSLRTGLAGQETQYFGPGTRLLVL.

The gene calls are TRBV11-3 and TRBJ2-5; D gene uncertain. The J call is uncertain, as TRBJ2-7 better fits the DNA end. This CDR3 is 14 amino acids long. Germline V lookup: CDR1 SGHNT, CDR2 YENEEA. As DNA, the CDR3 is TGTGCCAGCAGCCGCGGACCTAGCTCCTACGAGCAGTACTTC. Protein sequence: CASSRGPSSYEQYF.

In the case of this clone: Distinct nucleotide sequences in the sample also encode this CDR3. The CDR3 coding sequence is TGTGCCAGCTCACCACTAGCTGGCACCGGGGAGCTGTTTTTT. This encodes CASSPLAGTGELFF. The chain uses TRBV18 and TRBJ2-2; D not certain. V was shortened by 1 base and J by 4 bases, with 7 bases between the two germline ends. This CDR3 is 14 amino acids long. The V gene's germline CDR1 is KGHSH and CDR2 LQKENI.

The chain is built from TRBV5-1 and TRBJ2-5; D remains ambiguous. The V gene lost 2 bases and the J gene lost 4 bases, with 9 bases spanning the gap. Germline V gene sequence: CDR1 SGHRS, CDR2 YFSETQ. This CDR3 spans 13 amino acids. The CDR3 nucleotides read TGCGCCAGCAGCTTTACGGGCCCAGAGACCCAGTACTTC. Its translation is CASSFTGPETQYF. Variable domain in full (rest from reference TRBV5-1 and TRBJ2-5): KAGVTQTPRYLIKTRGQQVTLSCSPISGHRSVSWYQQTPGQGLQFLFEYFSETQRNKGNFPGRFSGRQFSNSRSEMNVSTLELGDSALYLCASSFTGPETQYFGPGTRLLVL.

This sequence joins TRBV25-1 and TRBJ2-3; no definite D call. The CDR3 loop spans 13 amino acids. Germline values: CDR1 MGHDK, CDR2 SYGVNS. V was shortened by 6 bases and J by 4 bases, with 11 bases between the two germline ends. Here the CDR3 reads CASRKTGADTQYF. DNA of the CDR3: TGTGCCAGCAGGAAAACTGGTGCAGATACGCAGTATTTT.

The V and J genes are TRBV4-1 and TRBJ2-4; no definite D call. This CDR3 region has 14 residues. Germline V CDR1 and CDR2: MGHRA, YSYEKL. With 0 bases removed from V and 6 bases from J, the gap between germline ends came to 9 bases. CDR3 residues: CASSQDPTANIQYF. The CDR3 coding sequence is TGCGCCAGCAGCCAAGATCCTACGGCAAACATTCAGTACTTC.

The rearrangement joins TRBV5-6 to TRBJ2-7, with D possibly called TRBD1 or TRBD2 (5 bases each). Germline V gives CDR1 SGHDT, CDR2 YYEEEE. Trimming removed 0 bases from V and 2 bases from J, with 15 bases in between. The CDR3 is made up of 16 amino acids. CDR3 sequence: CASSLGGNRKTYEQYF. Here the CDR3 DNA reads TGTGCCAGCAGCTTGGGGGGGAACCGCAAAACCTACGAGCAGTACTTC.

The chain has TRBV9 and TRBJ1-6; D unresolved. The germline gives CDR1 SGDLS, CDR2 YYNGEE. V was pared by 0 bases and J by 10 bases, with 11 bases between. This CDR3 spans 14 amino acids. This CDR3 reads CASSVAAGGSPLHF. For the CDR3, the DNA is TGTGCCAGCAGCGTAGCAGCCGGTGGGTCACCCCTCCACTTT.

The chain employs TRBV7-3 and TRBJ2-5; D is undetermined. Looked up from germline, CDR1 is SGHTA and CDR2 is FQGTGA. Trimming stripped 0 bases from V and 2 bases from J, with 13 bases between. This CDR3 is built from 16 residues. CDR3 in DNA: TGTGCCAGCAGCTTAACGAACTACCCCGGGCAAGAGACCCAGTACTTC. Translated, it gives CASSLTNYPGQETQYF.

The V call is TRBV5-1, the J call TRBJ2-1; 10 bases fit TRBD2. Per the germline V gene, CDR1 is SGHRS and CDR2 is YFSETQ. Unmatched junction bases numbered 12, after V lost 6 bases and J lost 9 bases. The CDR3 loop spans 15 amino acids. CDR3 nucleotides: TGCGCCAGCAATATGAACCCGGGACTAGCGATTGAGCAGTTCTTC. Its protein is CASNMNPGLAIEQFF.

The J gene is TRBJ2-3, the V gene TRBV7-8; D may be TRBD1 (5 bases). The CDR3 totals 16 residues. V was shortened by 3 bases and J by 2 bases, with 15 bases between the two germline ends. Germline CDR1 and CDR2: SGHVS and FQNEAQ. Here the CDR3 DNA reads TGTGCCAGCAGCTTGGGGCAGGGATCCCACACAGATACGCAGTATTTT. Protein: CASSLGQGSHTDTQYF.

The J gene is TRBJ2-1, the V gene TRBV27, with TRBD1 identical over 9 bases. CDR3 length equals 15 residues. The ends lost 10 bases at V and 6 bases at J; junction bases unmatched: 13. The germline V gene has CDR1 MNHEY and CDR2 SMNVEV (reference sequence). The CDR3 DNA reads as TGTGCCACCCACCCCCAACGGGACAGGGTCAATGAGCAGTTCTTC. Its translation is CATHPQRDRVNEQFF.

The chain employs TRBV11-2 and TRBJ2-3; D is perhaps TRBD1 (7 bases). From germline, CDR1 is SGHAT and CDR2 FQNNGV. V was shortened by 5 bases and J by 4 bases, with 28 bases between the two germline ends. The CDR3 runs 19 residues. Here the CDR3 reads CASSPSALTGRLAPDTQYF. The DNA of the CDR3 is TGTGCCAGCAGCCCTTCGGCCCTGACAGGGAGGCTAGCCCCAGATACGCAGTATTTT.